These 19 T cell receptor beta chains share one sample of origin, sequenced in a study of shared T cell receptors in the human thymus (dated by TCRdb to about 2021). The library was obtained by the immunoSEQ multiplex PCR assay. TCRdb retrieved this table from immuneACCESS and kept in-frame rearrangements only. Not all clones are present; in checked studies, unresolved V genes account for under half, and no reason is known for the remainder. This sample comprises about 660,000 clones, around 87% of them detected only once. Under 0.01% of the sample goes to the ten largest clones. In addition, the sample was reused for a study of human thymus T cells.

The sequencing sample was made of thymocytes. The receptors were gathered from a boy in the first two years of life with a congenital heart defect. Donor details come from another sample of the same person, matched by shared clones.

The CDR3 sequence is CASSQGRGRPYNEQFF. The CDR3 DNA reads TGCGCCAGCAGCCAAGGGCGCGGGAGGCCCTACAATGAGCAGTTCTTC. The chain recombines TRBV4-3 with TRBJ2-1; 8 bases match TRBD2. The V segment lost 1 base and the J segment 2 bases; nucleotides outside the gene matches: 4. The CDR3 spans 16 residues. CDR1 LGHNA and CDR2 YSLEER come from the germline V gene.

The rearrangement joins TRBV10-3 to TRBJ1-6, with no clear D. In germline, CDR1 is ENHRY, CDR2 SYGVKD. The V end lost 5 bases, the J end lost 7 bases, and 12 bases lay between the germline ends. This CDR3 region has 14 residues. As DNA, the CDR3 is TGTGCCATCAGTCCCCCGGGCGGGAATTCACCCCTCCACTTT. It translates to CAISPPGGNSPLHF.

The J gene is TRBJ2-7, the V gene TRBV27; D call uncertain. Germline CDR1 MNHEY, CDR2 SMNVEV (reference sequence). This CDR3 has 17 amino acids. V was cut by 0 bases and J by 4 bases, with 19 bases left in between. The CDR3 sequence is CASSLSRYSPDPYEQYF. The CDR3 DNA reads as TGTGCCAGCAGTTTATCAAGGTACAGCCCTGATCCTTACGAGCAGTACTTC.

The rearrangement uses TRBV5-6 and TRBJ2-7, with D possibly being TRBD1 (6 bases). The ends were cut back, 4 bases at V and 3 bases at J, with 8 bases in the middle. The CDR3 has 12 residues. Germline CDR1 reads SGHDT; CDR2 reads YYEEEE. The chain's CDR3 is CASSTDSYEQYF. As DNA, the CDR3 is TGTGCCAGCAGCACGGACAGCTACGAGCAGTACTTC.

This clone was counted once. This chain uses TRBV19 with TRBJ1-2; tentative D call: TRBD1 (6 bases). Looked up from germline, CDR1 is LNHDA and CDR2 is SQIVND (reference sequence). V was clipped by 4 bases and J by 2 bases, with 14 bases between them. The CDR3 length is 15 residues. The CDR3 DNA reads TGTGCCAGTAGTAATACAGGGTCGGAGAACTATGGCTACACCTTC. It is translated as CASSNTGSENYGYTF. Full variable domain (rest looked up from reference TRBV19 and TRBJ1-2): DGGITQSPKYLFRKEGQNVTLSCEQNLNHDAMYWYRQDPGQGLRLIYYSQIVNDFQKGDIAEGYSVSREKKESFPLTVTSAQKNPTAFYLCASSNTGSENYGYTFGSGTRLTVV.

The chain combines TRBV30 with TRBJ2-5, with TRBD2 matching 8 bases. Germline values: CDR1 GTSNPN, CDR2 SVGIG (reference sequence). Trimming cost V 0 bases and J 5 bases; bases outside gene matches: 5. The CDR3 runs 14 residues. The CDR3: CAWSVGLASETQYF. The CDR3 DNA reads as TGTGCCTGGAGTGTAGGACTAGCCTCGGAGACCCAGTACTTC.

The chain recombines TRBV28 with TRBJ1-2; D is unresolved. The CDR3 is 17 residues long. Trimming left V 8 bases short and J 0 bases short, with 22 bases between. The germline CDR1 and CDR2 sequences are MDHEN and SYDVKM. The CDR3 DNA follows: TGTGCCAGCTATCCACCAACCTCGAGATCCCCTAACTATGGCTACACCTTC. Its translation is CASYPPTSRSPNYGYTF.

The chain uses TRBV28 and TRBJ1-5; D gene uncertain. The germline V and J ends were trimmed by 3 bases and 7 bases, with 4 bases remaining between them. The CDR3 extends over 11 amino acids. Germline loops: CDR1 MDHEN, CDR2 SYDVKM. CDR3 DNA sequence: TGTGCCAGCAGTTTGGAGCAGCCCCAGCATTTT. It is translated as CASSLEQPQHF. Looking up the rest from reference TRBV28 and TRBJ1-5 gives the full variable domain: DVKVTQSSRYLVKRTGEKVFLECVQDMDHENMFWYRQDPGLGLRLIYFSYDVKMKEKGDIPEGYSVSREKKERFSLILESASTNQTSMYLCASSLEQPQHFGDGTRLSIL.

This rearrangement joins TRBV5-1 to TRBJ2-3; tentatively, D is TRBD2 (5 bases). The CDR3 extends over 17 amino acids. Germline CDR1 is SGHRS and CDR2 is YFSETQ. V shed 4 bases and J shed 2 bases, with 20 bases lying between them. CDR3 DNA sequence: TGCGCCAGCAGCCTTGAACTCTACGAGCGGTACACAGATACGCAGTATTTT. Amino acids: CASSLELYERYTDTQYF. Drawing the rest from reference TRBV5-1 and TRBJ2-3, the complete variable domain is KAGVTQTPRYLIKTRGQQVTLSCSPISGHRSVSWYQQTPGQGLQFLFEYFSETQRNKGNFPGRFSGRQFSNSRSEMNVSTLELGDSALYLCASSLELYERYTDTQYFGPGTRLTVL.

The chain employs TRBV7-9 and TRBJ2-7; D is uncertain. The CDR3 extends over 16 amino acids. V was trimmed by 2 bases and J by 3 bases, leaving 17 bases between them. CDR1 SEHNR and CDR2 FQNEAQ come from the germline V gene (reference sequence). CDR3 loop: CASSLFPRRHNYEQYF. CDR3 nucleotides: TGTGCCAGCAGCTTATTCCCCCGGCGGCATAACTACGAGCAGTACTTC.

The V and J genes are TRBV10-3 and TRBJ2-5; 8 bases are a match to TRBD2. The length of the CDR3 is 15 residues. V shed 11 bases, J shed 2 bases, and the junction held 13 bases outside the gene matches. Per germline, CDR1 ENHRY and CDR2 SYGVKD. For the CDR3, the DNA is TGTGCCGCGAGAGGACTAGCTGGGGCACAAGAGACCCAGTACTTC. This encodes CAARGLAGAQETQYF.

The CDR3 region is CASSPDRPSYEQYF. CDR3 DNA: TGCGCCAGCAGCCCGGACAGGCCTTCCTACGAGCAGTACTTC. This chain links TRBV4-3 with TRBJ2-7; 7 nucleotides match TRBD1. Unmatched junction bases numbered 4, after V lost 4 bases and J lost 1 base. CDR1 and CDR2 (germline): LGHNA, YSLEER. This CDR3 is 14 amino acids long.

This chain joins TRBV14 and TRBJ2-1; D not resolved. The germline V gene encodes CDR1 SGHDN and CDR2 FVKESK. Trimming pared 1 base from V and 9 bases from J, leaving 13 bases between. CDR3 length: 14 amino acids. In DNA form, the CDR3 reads TGTGCCAGCAGCCAAGTTCTGGCGGCCAGTGAGCAGTTCTTC. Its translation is CASSQVLAASEQFF.

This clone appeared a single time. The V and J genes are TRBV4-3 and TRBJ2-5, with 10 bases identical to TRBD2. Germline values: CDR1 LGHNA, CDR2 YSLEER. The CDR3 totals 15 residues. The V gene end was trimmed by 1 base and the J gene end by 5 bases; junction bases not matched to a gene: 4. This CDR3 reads CASSQVLAGEETQYF. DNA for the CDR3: TGCGCCAGCAGCCAAGTTCTAGCGGGGGAGGAGACCCAGTACTTC.

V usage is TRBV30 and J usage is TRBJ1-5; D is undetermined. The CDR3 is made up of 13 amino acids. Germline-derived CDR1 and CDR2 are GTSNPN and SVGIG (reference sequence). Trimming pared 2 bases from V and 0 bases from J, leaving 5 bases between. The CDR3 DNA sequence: TGTGCCTGGAGTAGAGTTAGCAATCAGCCCCAGCATTTT. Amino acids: CAWSRVSNQPQHF.

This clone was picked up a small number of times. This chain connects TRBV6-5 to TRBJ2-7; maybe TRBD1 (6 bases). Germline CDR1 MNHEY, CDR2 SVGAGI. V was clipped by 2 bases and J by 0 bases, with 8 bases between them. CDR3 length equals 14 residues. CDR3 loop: CASSYGQSSYEQYF. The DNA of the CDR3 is TGTGCCAGCAGTTACGGACAGAGCTCCTACGAGCAGTACTTC.

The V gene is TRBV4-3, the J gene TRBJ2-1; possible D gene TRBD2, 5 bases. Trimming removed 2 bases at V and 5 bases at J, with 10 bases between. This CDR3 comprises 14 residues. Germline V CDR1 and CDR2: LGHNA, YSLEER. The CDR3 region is CASSQRSGHNEQFF. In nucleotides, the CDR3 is TGCGCCAGCAGCCAAAGGAGCGGCCACAATGAGCAGTTCTTC.

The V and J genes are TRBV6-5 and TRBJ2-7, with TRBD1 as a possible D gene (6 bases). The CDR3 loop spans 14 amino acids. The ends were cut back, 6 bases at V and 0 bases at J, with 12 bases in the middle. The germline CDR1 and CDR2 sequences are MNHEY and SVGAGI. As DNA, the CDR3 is TGTGCCAGCAGCGAACAGGGTTACTCCTACGAGCAGTACTTC. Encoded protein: CASSEQGYSYEQYF.

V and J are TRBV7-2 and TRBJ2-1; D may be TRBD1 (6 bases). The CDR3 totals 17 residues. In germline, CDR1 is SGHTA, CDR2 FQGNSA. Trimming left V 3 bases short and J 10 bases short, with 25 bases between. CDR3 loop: CASSFGPRTEDPGEQFF. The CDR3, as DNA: TGTGCCAGCAGCTTTGGTCCACGGACAGAGGATCCAGGGGAGCAGTTCTTC.